This T cell receptor (beta chain) comes out of a study of response to subunit inactivated influenza vaccine. This CDR3 contains 16 residues. Trimming at V came to 1 base and at J to 5 bases, leaving 11 bases not matched to a gene. CDR1 DFQATT and CDR2 SNEGSKA come from the germline V gene (reference sequence). One entry per CDR3 protein, called by TCRdb with MiXCR from the RT-PCR reads. The table includes about 500,000 distinct CDR3 sequences, around 13% detected once. The sample was PBMCs from blood, taken 40 to 50 days after vaccination. The chain employs TRBV20-1 and TRBJ2-5; 9 bases are shared with TRBD2. This clonotype was sampled from a man aged 45 to 65 who received an inactivated influenza vaccine. CDR3 sequence: CSARGSSGGLGETQYF. The CDR3 DNA sequence: TGCAGTGCTAGAGGAAGCAGCGGGGGGTTGGGGGAGACCCAGTACTTC.